This TCR beta chain emerged from a study of T-cell memory formation after mild COVID-19. Study information: Most TCR clusters belonged to a single donor.

The germline CDR1 and CDR2 sequences are MNHEY and SVGAGI. CDR3 size: 17 residues. The ends lost 2 bases at V and 5 bases at J; junction bases unmatched: 12. One entry per CDR3 protein, called by TCRdb with MiXCR from the 5' RACE reads. The table shows 200,000 to 250,000 distinct CDR3 sequences, with 9.5% to 10% occurring only once. The chain couples TRBV6-5 to TRBJ1-1; TRBD1 agrees at 9 bases. Source material: PBMCs or a T cell subset sorted from them (not recorded which). The sequence came from a man aged 18 to 29 who had mild COVID-19 (a few samples of this study predate the infection). Cell type and time point are not known. This CDR3 is CASSYAPGQGGYTEAFF. The CDR3 nucleotides read TGTGCCAGCAGTTACGCACCGGGACAGGGAGGGTATACTGAAGCTTTCTTT.